These 20 T cell receptor beta chains share one sample of origin, sequenced in a study of T cell clonality in common variable immunodeficiency. Study-wide results and caveats: In common variable immunodeficiency, TCR beta chains reportedly carried fewer deletions and N-nucleotide insertions.

Clones were read by immunoSEQ multiplex PCR, and TCRdb kept only the in-frame ones, dropping some. The sample includes tens of thousands of clones, none of them occurring once. These receptors are not linked to any known antigen. Sequenced: peripheral blood mononuclear cells. These receptors all stem from a human donor with common variable immunodeficiency.

Of note for this clone: The DNA ends 3 residues before the CDR3 does, and the rest of the CDR3 is filled in from the germline J gene. The J gene is TRBJ2-3, the V gene TRBV13, with D perhaps TRBD2 (5 bases). V was shortened by 5 bases and J by 1 base, with 10 bases between the two germline ends. CDR3 length: 14 residues. CDR1 and CDR2 (germline): PRHDT, FYEKMQ (reference sequence). The CDR3 loop reads CASSIGAGTDTQYF. The CDR3 DNA, read in part, is TGTGCCAGCAGCATCGGAGCGGGCACAGATACG.

This clone was counted many times. The read ends 3 residues early relative to the CDR3; the germline J gene fills the gap. The V call is TRBV5-1, the J call TRBJ2-3; no firm D call. V lost 3 bases to trimming and J lost 5 bases, with 7 bases between them. Germline CDR1 reads SGHRS; CDR2 reads YFSETQ. The CDR3 has 12 amino acids. The CDR3 sequence is CASSSIGDTQYF. CDR3 DNA, as far as it was read: TGCGCCAGCAGCTCTATCGGAGATACG.

This clone was detected ten times or more. The read terminates 3 residues ahead of where the CDR3 ends, so the germline J gene completes it. V gene TRBV19 combines with J gene TRBJ1-5; 10 nucleotides agree with TRBD1. The CDR3 is made up of 15 amino acids. V shed 1 base and J 6 bases; nucleotides not matched to a gene: 3. The germline V gene encodes CDR1 LNHDA and CDR2 SQIVND (reference sequence). CDR3 in amino acids: CASSIGTGGFQPQHF. The CDR3 bases that were read are TGTGCCAGTAGTATAGGGACAGGGGGATTTCAGCCC.

This clone has ten or more counts. The read ends 3 residues before the CDR3 terminus; that terminus is restored from the germline J gene. The chain has TRBV3-1 (or the pseudogene TRBV3-2) and TRBJ1-5; a weak D match, TRBD1 (6 bases). The CDR3 runs to 16 residues. The V end was cut by 4 bases, the J end by 2 bases, with 15 bases between. Germline CDR1 LGHDT, CDR2 YNNKEL (reference sequence). This CDR3 is CASSRGTLAGNQPQHF. The CDR3 bases that were read are TGTGCCAGCAGCCGCGGGACACTTGCAGGCAATCAGCCC.

This clone was counted at least ten times. The read gets to within 3 residues of the CDR3 end, and the germline J gene fills in the rest. The chain combines TRBV20-1 with TRBJ2-6; TRBD2 aligns across 9 bases. J gave up 0 bases and V 6 bases, and 9 bases lay outside the gene matches. Germline CDR1 DFQATT, CDR2 SNEGSKA (reference sequence). This CDR3 comprises 17 residues. The CDR3 DNA, read in part, is TGCAGTGCCTCCGTAGCGGGAGCGAGCTCTGGGGCCAACGTC. Residues: CSASVAGASSGANV. The whole CDR3 sequence is CSASVAGASSGANVLTF.

This clone was seen ten or more times. From the germline J gene comes the end of the CDR3, since the read stops 3 residues before it. The V and J genes are TRBV18 and TRBJ2-7; 7 bases line up with TRBD2. Germline CDR1 KGHSH, CDR2 LQKENI. This CDR3 region has 14 residues. V shed 6 bases, J shed 5 bases, and the junction held 10 bases outside the gene matches. CDR3 region: CASSLSGLGHEQYF. The CDR3 DNA, read in part, is TGTGCCAGCTCCCTGTCCGGACTAGGACACGAG. Combining the CDR3 with reference TRBV18 and TRBJ2-7 gives the whole variable domain NAGVMQNPRHLVRRRGQEARLRCSPMKGHSHVYWYRQLPEEGLKFMVYLQKENIIDESGMPKERFSAEFPKEGPSILRIQQVVRGDSAAYFCASSLSGLGHEQYFGPGTRLTVT.

This clone has a count of ten or more. The read finishes 3 residues shy of the CDR3 end, and the germline J gene is used to complete it. The chain links TRBV7-9 to TRBJ2-1, with no clear D. In germline, CDR1 is SEHNR, CDR2 FQNEAQ (reference sequence). There are 14 residues in the CDR3. With 4 bases removed from V and 0 bases from J, the gap between germline ends came to 7 bases. The DNA read from the CDR3 is TGTGCCAGCAGCTCCCTAATCTCCTACAATGAG. Residues: CASSSLISYNE. The entire CDR3 reads CASSSLISYNEQFF.

This clone was recorded many times. The read gets to within 3 residues of the CDR3 end, and the germline J gene fills in the rest. The chain employs TRBV20-1 and TRBJ1-4, with D possibly matching TRBD1 (5 bases). The CDR3 is made up of 12 amino acids. V was trimmed by 1 base and J by 8 bases, leaving 8 bases between them. CDR1 DFQATT and CDR2 SNEGSKA come from the germline V gene (reference sequence). The CDR3 spells CSARAQGEKLFF. The part of the CDR3 DNA that was read is TGCAGTGCTAGAGCTCAGGGCGAAAAA.

This clone turned up a few times. The CDR3 extends 3 residues past the end of the read, so its final part is completed from the germline J gene. The chain is built from TRBV23-1 and TRBJ2-1; perhaps TRBD1 as D (6 bases). TRBV23-1 is labeled an ORF, and its function is uncertain. The CDR3 has 18 amino acids. The germline V and J ends were trimmed by 2 bases and 8 bases, with 25 bases remaining between them. The part of the CDR3 DNA that was read is TGCGCCAGCAGTCAACACGCCCTGACAGGCAATGGCGCGGATGAG. It encodes CASSQHALTGNGADE. The CDR3 reads in full as CASSQHALTGNGADEQFF.

With regard to this clone: The CDR3 end falls 3 residues outside the read, so it is completed with the germline J gene. The chain recombines TRBV5-1 with TRBJ2-7; TRBD2 agrees at 13 bases. V trimming: 4 bases; J trimming: 0 bases; junction bases outside the gene matches: 7. Germline values: CDR1 SGHRS, CDR2 YFSETQ. The CDR3 has 17 residues. CDR3 DNA, as far as it was read: TGCGCCAGCAGCATAGGACTAGCGGGAGAGAGCTCCTACGAG. It codes for CASSIGLAGESSYE. From start to end, the CDR3 is CASSIGLAGESSYEQYF.

This clone was detected only a few times. The read halts 3 residues ahead of the CDR3 end, with the missing end drawn from the germline J gene. This chain links TRBV18 with TRBJ2-1, with D possibly matching TRBD2 (6 bases). The CDR3 extends over 17 amino acids. Germline CDR1 KGHSH, CDR2 LQKENI. V was cut by 1 base and J by 0 bases, with 13 bases left in between. The sequenced part of the CDR3 DNA is TGTGCCAGCTCACCACTAGCGGATTCCCGCTCCTACAATGAG. Translating it yields CASSPLADSRSYNE. The whole CDR3 protein reads CASSPLADSRSYNEQFF.

This clone was seen at least ten times. CDR3 in amino acids: CASSLWTGETQYF. The DNA read from the CDR3 is TGTGCCAGCAGCTTATGGACAGGGGAGACC. The chain is built from TRBV7-9 and TRBJ2-5, with 8 bases matching TRBD1. The read falls 3 residues short of the CDR3 end, and the missing part is taken from the germline J gene. The CDR3 covers 13 residues. V was clipped by 2 bases and J by 5 bases; unmatched bases: 1. CDR1 and CDR2 from the germline V gene are SEHNR and FQNEAQ (reference sequence).

The table lists this clone with many counts. The sequence runs out 3 residues before the end of the CDR3; the remainder is reconstructed from the germline J gene. The chain has TRBV28 and TRBJ1-1, with D tentatively TRBD1 (6 bases). Trimming removed 5 bases at V and 6 bases at J, with 13 bases between. Germline V gene lookup returns CDR1 MDHEN and CDR2 SYDVKM. The CDR3 runs to 13 residues. The CDR3 loop reads CASSPPGQAEAFF. The CDR3 DNA, read in part, is TGTGCCAGCAGTCCTCCGGGACAAGCTGAA.

This clone was seen repeatedly, ten times or more. The CDR3 end falls 3 residues outside the read, so it is completed with the germline J gene. This chain uses TRBV18 with TRBJ2-5; no definite D call. CDR1 and CDR2 (germline): KGHSH, LQKENI. V was clipped by 6 bases and J by 2 bases, with 16 bases between them. There are 15 residues in the CDR3. CDR3 loop: CASSTRNSQQETQYF. The CDR3 bases that were read are TGTGCCAGCTCGACGAGGAACAGCCAGCAAGAGACC.

This clone came up a few times. The read halts 3 residues ahead of the CDR3 end, with the missing end drawn from the germline J gene. V gene TRBV19 combines with J gene TRBJ1-1; D remains unclear. Germline V gene sequence: CDR1 LNHDA, CDR2 SQIVND (reference sequence). The ends were cut back, 5 bases at V and 7 bases at J, with 14 bases in the middle. This CDR3 is built from 13 residues. CDR3 in amino acids: CASSSRYAIEAFF. Incomplete CDR3 DNA: TGTGCCAGTAGTTCCCGGTATGCGATTGAA. The full variable domain, completed using reference TRBV19 and TRBJ1-1, is DGGITQSPKYLFRKEGQNVTLSCEQNLNHDAMYWYRQDPGQGLRLIYYSQIVNDFQKGDIAEGYSVSREKKESFPLTVTSAQKNPTAFYLCASSSRYAIEAFFGQGTRLTVV.

Turning to this clone: The read terminates 3 residues before the CDR3 end, so the remaining end is supplied by the germline J gene. The chain has TRBV7-2 and TRBJ1-6; perhaps TRBD1 as D (5 bases). This CDR3 region has 12 residues. Germline-derived CDR1 and CDR2 are SGHTA and FQGNSA. V gave up 6 bases and J gave up 7 bases, with 7 bases separating them. This chain's CDR3 is CASSWGNSPLHF. The sequenced part of the CDR3 DNA is TGTGCCAGCAGTTGGGGCAATTCACCC.

This clone was recorded many times. The read falls 3 residues short of the CDR3 end, and the missing part is taken from the germline J gene. The chain links TRBV28 to TRBJ1-2; 10 bases are shared with TRBD1. CDR1 is MDHEN and CDR2 is SYDVKM in the germline V gene. After removal of 6 bases from V and 6 bases from J, the junction contained 4 bases not matched to a gene. This CDR3 is built from 13 residues. Incomplete CDR3 DNA: TGTGCCAGCAGCGTTGGACAGGGGGATGGC. Amino acid sequence: CASSVGQGDG. The whole CDR3 protein reads CASSVGQGDGYTF.

A word on this clone: The CDR3 extends 3 residues past the end of the read, so its final part is completed from the germline J gene. The chain is built from TRBV5-1 and TRBJ2-7, with D perhaps matching TRBD2 (8 bases). With 5 bases removed from V and 5 bases from J, the gap between germline ends came to 23 bases. CDR1 and CDR2 from the germline V gene are SGHRS and YFSETQ. This CDR3 is built from 16 residues. CDR3 bases read: TGCGCCAGCAGTCCGGGAGGGGGCCGCGCGATCCACGAG. It specifies CASSPGGGRAIHE. The whole CDR3 protein is CASSPGGGRAIHEQYF. Variable domain in full (rest from reference TRBV5-1 and TRBJ2-7): KAGVTQTPRYLIKTRGQQVTLSCSPISGHRSVSWYQQTPGQGLQFLFEYFSETQRNKGNFPGRFSGRQFSNSRSEMNVSTLELGDSALYLCASSPGGGRAIHEQYFGPGTRLTVT.

This clone was counted many times. The read finishes 3 residues shy of the CDR3 end, and the germline J gene is used to complete it. The chain employs TRBV7-9 and TRBJ2-5; D uncertain. Germline V gene lookup returns CDR1 SEHNR and CDR2 FQNEAQ (reference sequence). The germline V and J ends were trimmed by 2 bases and 2 bases, with 9 bases remaining between them. There are 14 residues in the CDR3. CDR3 DNA, as far as it was read: TGTGCCAGCAGCTTATGGGCAGGTCAAGAGACC. Protein product: CASSLWAGQET. From start to end, the CDR3 is CASSLWAGQETQYF.

This clone was observed at least ten times. The read halts 3 residues ahead of the CDR3 end, with the missing end drawn from the germline J gene. The chain employs TRBV5-1 and TRBJ1-4, with TRBD1 as a possible D gene (6 bases). CDR1 SGHRS and CDR2 YFSETQ come from the germline V gene. The V and J ends lost 0 bases and 4 bases respectively, with 7 bases between them. The CDR3 has 14 amino acids. This CDR3 reads CASSLVGGNEKLFF. Incomplete CDR3 DNA: TGCGCCAGCAGCTTGGTAGGGGGTAATGAAAAA.